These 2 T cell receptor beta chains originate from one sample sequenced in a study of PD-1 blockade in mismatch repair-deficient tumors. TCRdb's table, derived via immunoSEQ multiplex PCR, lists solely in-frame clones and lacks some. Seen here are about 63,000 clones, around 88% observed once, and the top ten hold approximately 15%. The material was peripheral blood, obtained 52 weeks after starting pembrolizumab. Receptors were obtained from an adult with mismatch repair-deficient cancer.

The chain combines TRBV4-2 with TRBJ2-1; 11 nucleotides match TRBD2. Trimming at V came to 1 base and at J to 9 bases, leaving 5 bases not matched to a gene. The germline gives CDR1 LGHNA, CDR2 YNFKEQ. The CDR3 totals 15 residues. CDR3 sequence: CASSQVAGGLGEQFF. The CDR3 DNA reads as TGTGCCAGCAGCCAAGTAGCGGGAGGGCTCGGTGAGCAGTTCTTC.

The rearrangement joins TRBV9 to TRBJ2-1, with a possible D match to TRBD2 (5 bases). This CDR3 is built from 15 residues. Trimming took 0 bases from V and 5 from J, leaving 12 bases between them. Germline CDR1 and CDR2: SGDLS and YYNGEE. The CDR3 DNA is TGTGCCAGCAGCGTAGAGGCGGGCCATCACAATGAGCAGTTCTTC. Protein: CASSVEAGHHNEQFF.